Reported below is one TCR beta chain. The antigen is unknown. CD8 cells classed as naive were CD45RO-negative and positively selected for CCR7, excluding terminally differentiated effector memory CD45RA+ cells. Everyone who donated was a Caucasian adult who lived in Nashville, Tennessee. Produced via immunoSEQ multiplex PCR; TCRdb's table is partial and in-frame only. The sample shows some 2,000,000 clones, about 95% of them seen only once. The source of the sample is a study of shared clonotypes between healthy human individuals. Study summary: Donors, aged 18 to 49, were two women and a few men.

Study-level findings and limits: Of the naive CD4 clonotypes, approximately 5% were shared across a handful of donors.

In germline, CDR1 is LGHNA, CDR2 YSLEER. The length of the CDR3 is 20 residues. The V and J ends lost 4 bases and 1 base, in that order; junction bases with no gene match: 13. This sequence was found in a man younger than 35 in good health. This rearrangement joins TRBV4-3 to TRBJ2-2; 12 bases align to TRBD2. Sequencing was carried out using naive CD8+ T cells sorted from blood. The CDR3 bases are TGCGCCAGCAGCCTAGCACCAGGGCCGGGACTAGCGGGGAACACCGGGGAGCTGTTTTTT. Translated, it gives CASSLAPGPGLAGNTGELFF.